This T cell receptor (beta chain) was found in a study of Ad26.COV2.S vaccination and SARS-CoV-2 variants. Overall study context: Donor got 5x10^10 or 1x10^11 viral particles of Ad26.COV2.S.

The treatment here: around 19 received Ad26.COV2.S at low or high dose, single or two shots; 5 received placebo; per-sample allocation not given. Sampling was performed 63 days after the first vaccine or placebo injection. Expression of Wuhan-strain SARS-CoV-2 spike came from the Ad26 vector that formed the vaccine. Trimming at V came to 6 bases and at J to 5 bases, leaving 16 bases not matched to a gene. Germline CDR1 SEHNR, CDR2 FQNEAQ (reference sequence). The CDR3 is 17 amino acids. The data were produced by immunoSEQ multiplex PCR, yet TCRdb's version contains in-frame clones alone and is incomplete. The sample comprises approximately 500,000 clones, approximately 90% of which are singletons, and roughly 12% rests with the top ten. This clone appeared a few times. What it binds is unknown. Whole-study findings and limits: There was reportedly substantial breadth in spike-specific CD8+ and CD4+ T cell responses after vaccination. Recipients given vaccine exceeded placebo recipients in spike-specific TCR breadth.

This clonotype was obtained from a person aged 18-65 years who received the Ad26.COV2.S COVID-19 vaccine or a placebo. The V and J genes are TRBV7-9 and TRBJ1-5, with TRBD1 matching 7 bases. Material: peripheral blood, obtained in a trial of Ad26.COV2.S vaccine versus placebo. The CDR3 protein is CASRSRQGGEKHQPQHF. The CDR3 nucleotides read TGTGCCAGCAGGTCCCGACAGGGTGGTGAAAAACATCAGCCCCAGCATTTT.